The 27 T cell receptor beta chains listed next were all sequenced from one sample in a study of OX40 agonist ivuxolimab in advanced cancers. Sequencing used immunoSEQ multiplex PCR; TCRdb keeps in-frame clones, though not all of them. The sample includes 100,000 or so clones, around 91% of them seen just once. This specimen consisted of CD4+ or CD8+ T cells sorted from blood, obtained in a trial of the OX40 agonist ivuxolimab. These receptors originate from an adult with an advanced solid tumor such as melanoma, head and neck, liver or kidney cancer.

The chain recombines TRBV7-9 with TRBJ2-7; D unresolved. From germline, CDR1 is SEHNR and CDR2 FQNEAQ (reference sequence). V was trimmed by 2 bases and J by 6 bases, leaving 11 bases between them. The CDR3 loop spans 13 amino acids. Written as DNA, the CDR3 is TGTGCCAGCAGCTTAATACCCCCTAGCGAGCAGTACTTC. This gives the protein CASSLIPPSEQYF. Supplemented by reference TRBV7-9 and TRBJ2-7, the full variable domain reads DTGVSQNPRHKITKRGQNVTFRCDPISEHNRLYWYRQTLGQGPEFLTYFQNEAQLEKSRLLSDRFSAERPKGSFSTLEIQRTEQGDSAMYLCASSLIPPSEQYFGPGTRLTVT.

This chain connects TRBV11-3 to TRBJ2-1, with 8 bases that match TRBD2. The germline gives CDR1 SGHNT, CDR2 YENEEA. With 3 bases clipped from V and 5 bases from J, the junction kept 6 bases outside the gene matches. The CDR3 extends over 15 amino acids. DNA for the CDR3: TGTGCCAGCAGCTTTACTAGCGGAGCGCACAATGAGCAGTTCTTC. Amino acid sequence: CASSFTSGAHNEQFF.

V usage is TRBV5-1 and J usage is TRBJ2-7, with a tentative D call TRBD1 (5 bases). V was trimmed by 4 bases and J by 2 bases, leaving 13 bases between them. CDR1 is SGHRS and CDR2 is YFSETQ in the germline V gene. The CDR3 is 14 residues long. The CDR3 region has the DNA TGCGCCAGCAGCCCGCCAGCAGGGACCTACGAGCAGTACTTC. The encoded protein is CASSPPAGTYEQYF.

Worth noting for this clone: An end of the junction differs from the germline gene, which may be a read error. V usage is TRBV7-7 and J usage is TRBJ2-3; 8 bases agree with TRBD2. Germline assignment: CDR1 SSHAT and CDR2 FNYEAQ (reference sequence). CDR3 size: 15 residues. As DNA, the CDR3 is TGTGCTAGCAGCTTAGAGGGACTAGAAACAGATACGCAGTATTTT. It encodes CASSLEGLETDTQYF.

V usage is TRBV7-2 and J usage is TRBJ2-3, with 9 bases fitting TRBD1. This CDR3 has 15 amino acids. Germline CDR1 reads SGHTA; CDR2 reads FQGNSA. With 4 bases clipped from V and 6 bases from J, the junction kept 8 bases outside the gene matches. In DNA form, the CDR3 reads TGTGCCAGCAGCTCTGGACAGGGGCATTTGGATACGCAGTATTTT. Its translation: CASSSGQGHLDTQYF. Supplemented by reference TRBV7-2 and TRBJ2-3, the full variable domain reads GAGVSQSPSNKVTEKGKDVELRCDPISGHTALYWYRQSLGQGLEFLIYFQGNSAPDKSGLPSDRFSAERTGGSVSTLTIQRTQQEDSAVYLCASSSGQGHLDTQYFGPGTRLTVL.

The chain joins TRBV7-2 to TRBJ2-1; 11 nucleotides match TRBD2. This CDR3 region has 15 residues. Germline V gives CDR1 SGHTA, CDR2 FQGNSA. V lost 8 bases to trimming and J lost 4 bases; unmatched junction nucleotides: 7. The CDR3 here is CASQPLAGGYNEQFF. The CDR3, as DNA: TGTGCCAGCCAACCCCTAGCGGGGGGATACAATGAGCAGTTCTTC. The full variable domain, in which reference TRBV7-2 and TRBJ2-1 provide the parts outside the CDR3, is GAGVSQSPSNKVTEKGKDVELRCDPISGHTALYWYRQSLGQGLEFLIYFQGNSAPDKSGLPSDRFSAERTGGSVSTLTIQRTQQEDSAVYLCASQPLAGGYNEQFFGPGTRLTVL.

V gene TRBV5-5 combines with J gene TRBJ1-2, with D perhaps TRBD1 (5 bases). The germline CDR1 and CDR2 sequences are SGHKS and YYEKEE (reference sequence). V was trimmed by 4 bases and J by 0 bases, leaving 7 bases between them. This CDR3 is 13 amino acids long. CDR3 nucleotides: TGTGCCAGCAGCCCGACAGCTAACTATGGCTACACCTTC. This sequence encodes CASSPTANYGYTF. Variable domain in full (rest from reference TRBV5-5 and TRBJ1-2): DAGVTQSPTHLIKTRGQQVTLRCSPISGHKSVSWYQQVLGQGPQFIFQYYEKEERGRGNFPDRFSARQFPNYSSELNVNALLLGDSALYLCASSPTANYGYTFGSGTRLTVV.

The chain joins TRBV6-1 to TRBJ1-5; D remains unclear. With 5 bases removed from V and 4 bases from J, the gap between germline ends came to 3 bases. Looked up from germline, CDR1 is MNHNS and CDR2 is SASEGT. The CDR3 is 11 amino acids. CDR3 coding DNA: TGTGCCAGCAGTAAGAATCAGCCCCAGCATTTT. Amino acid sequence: CASSKNQPQHF.

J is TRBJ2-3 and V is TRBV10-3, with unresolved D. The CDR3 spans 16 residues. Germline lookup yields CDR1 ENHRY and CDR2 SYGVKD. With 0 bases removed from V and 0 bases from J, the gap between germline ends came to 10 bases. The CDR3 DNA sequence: TGTGCCATCAGTGAGTCCAGTCTGGAAAGCACAGATACGCAGTATTTT. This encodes CAISESSLESTDTQYF.

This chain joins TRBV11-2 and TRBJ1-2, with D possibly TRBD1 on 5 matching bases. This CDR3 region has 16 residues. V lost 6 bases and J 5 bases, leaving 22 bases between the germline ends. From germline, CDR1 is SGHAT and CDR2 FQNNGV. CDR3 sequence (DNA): TGTGCCAGCAGTTCCCTCGAGGGGATTCTTCCTTATGGCTACACCTTC. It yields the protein CASSSLEGILPYGYTF.

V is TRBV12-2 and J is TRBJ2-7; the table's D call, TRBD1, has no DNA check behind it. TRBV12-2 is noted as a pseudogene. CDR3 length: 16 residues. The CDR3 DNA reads TGTGCAAGTCGCCCTAGAAAGACAGGGTCCTCCTACGAGCAGTACTTC. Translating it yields CASRPRKTGSSYEQYF.

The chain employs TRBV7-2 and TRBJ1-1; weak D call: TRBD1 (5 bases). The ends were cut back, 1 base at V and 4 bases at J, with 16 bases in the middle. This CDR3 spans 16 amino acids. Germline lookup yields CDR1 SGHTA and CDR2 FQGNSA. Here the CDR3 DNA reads TGTGCCAGCAGCTTAGTCTTTAGGGGAGCCGGCACTGAAGCTTTCTTT. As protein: CASSLVFRGAGTEAFF.

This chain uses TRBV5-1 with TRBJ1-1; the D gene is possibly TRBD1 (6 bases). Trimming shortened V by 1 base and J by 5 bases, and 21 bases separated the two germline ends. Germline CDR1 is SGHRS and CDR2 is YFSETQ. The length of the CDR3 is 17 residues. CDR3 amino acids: CASSLLDSSRGKTEAFF. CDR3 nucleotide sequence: TGCGCCAGCAGCTTGTTGGACAGTTCGAGGGGGAAAACTGAAGCTTTCTTT. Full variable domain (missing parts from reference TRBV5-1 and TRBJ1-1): KAGVTQTPRYLIKTRGQQVTLSCSPISGHRSVSWYQQTPGQGLQFLFEYFSETQRNKGNFPGRFSGRQFSNSRSEMNVSTLELGDSALYLCASSLLDSSRGKTEAFFGQGTRLTVV.

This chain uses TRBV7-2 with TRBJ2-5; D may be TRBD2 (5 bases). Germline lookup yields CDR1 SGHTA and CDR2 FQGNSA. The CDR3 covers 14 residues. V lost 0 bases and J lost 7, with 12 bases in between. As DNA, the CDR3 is TGTGCCAGCAGCTTAGCGCGGCTAGGAGGGACCCAGTACTTC. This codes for CASSLARLGGTQYF.

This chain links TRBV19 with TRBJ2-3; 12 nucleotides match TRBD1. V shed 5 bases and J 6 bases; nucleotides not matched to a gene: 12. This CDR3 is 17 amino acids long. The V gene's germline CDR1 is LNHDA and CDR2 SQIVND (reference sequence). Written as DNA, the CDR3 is TGTGCCAGTAGTTTCGAGGACGGGACAGGGGGCATGGATACGCAGTATTTT. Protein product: CASSFEDGTGGMDTQYF.

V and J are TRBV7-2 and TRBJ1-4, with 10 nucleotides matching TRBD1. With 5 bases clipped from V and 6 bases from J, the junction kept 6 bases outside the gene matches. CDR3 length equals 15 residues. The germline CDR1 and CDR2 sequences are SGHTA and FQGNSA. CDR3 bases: TGTGCCAGCAGCCCAACGACAGGGGGCGATGAAAAACTGTTTTTT. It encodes CASSPTTGGDEKLFF.

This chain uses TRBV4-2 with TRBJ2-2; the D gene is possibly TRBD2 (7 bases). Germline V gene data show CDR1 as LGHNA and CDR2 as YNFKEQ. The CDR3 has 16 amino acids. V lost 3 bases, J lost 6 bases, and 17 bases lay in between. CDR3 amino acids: CASSQALGGLSGELFF. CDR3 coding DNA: TGTGCCAGCAGCCAGGCCCTGGGGGGGCTTTCCGGGGAGCTGTTTTTT.

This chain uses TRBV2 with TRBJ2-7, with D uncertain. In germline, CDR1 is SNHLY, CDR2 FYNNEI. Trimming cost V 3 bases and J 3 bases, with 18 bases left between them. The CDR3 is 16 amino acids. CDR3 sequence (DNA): TGTGCCAGCAGTGATGTTACCCTGACTGTGGGCTACGAGCAGTACTTC. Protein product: CASSDVTLTVGYEQYF.

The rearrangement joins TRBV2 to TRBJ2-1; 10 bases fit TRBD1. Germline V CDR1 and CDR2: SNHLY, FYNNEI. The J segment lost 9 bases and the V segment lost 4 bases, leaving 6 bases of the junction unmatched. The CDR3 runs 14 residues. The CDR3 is CASSADRGKGEQFF. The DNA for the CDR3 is TGTGCCAGCAGTGCGGACAGGGGGAAGGGTGAGCAGTTCTTC. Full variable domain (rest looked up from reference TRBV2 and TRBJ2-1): EPEVTQTPSHQVTQMGQEVILRCVPISNHLYFYWYRQILGQKVEFLVSFYNNEISEKSEIFDDQFSVERPDGSNFTLKIRSTKLEDSAMYFCASSADRGKGEQFFGPGTRLTVL.

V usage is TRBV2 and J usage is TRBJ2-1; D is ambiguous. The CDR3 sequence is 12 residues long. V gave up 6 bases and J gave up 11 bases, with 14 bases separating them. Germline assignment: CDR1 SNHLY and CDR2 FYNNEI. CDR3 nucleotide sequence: TGTGCCAGCAGACCGGACCTGGCGAAGCAGTTCTTC. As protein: CASRPDLAKQFF.

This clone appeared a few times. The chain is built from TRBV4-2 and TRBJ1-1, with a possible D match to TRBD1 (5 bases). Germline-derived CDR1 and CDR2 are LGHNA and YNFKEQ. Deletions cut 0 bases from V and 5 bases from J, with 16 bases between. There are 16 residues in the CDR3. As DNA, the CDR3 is TGTGCCAGCAGCCAAGATCTGGCAGGGATGAGGACTGAAGCTTTCTTT. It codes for CASSQDLAGMRTEAFF.

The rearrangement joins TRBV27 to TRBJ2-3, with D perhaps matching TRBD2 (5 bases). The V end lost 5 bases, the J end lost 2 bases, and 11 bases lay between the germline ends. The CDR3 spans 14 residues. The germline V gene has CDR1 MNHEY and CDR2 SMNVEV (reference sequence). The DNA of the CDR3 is TGTGCCAGCAGTCGACTAAGTACCACAGATACGCAGTATTTT. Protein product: CASSRLSTTDTQYF.

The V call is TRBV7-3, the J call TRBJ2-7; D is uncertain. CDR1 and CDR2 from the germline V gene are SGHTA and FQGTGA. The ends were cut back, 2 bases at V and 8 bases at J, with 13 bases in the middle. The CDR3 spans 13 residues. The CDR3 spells CASSLGIRSQQYF. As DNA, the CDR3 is TGTGCCAGCAGCTTAGGGATTCGGAGCCAGCAGTACTTC.

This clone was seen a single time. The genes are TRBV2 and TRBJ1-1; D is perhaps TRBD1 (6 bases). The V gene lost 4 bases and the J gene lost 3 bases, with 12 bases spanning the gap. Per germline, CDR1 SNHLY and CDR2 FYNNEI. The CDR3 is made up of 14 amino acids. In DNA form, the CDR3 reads TGTGCCAGCAGTGGCTTACAGGGTGACACTGAAGCTTTCTTT. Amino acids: CASSGLQGDTEAFF.

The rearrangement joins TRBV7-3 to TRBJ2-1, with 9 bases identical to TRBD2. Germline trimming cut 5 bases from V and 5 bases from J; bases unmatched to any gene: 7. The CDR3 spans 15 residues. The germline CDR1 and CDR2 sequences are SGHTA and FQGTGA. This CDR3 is CASSLGTSPDNEQFF. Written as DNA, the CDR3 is TGTGCCAGCAGCCTCGGGACTAGCCCCGACAATGAGCAGTTCTTC.

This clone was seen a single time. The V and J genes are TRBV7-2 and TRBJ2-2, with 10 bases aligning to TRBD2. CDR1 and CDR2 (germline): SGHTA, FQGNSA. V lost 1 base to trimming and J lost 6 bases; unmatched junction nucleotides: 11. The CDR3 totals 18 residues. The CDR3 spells CASSLDSPGLAMAGELFF. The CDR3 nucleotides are TGTGCCAGCAGCTTAGATTCGCCGGGACTAGCGATGGCCGGGGAGCTGTTTTTT.

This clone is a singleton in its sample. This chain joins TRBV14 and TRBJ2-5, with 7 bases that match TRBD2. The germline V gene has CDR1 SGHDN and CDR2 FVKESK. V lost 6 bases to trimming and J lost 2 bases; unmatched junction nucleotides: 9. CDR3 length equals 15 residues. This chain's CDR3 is CASSNKRGFQETQYF. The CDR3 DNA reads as TGTGCCAGCAGTAACAAGCGGGGCTTTCAAGAGACCCAGTACTTC.